The next 18 T cell receptor beta chains were all read from a single sample in a study of blood T cell repertoires in COVID-19. Data came from immunoSEQ multiplex PCR; TCRdb stores just in-frame clones and leaves some out. The table lists roughly 21,000 clones, 83% of them singletons. The sequenced material came from peripheral blood. These receptors were taken from a human donor in a cohort sampled during active COVID-19.

This sequence joins TRBV14 and TRBJ1-2, with a tentative D call TRBD1 (5 bases). Germline CDR1 SGHDN, CDR2 FVKESK. Deletions cut 4 bases from V and 8 bases from J, with 23 bases between. This CDR3 comprises 16 residues. CDR3 nucleotide sequence: TGTGCCAGCAGCCTACGGCCCGGCAGGGATCTACTCGGCTACACCTTC. It yields the protein CASSLRPGRDLLGYTF.

This chain uses TRBV5-5 with TRBJ2-1; D is undetermined. The V and J ends lost 4 bases and 5 bases respectively, with 16 bases between them. The CDR3 runs to 15 residues. CDR1 is SGHKS, CDR2 YYEKEE, per germline (reference sequence). CDR3 loop: CASSPYARNNNEQFF. The DNA of the CDR3 is TGTGCCAGCAGCCCGTACGCCCGCAACAACAATGAGCAGTTCTTC.

The chain links TRBV6-5 to TRBJ1-2, with TRBD1 as a possible D gene (6 bases). Between the trimmed V and J ends, which lost 5 bases and 5 bases, there was a span of 12 bases. CDR3 length: 13 residues. Germline CDR1 reads MNHEY; CDR2 reads SVGAGI. DNA of the CDR3: TGTGCCAGCAGTCCCGGGACACCGTATGGCTACACCTTC. Encoded protein: CASSPGTPYGYTF.

This chain uses TRBV7-3 with TRBJ1-1; D is uncertain. The CDR3 covers 13 residues. Germline values: CDR1 SGHTA, CDR2 FQGTGA. The V end was cut by 4 bases, the J end by 1 base, with 7 bases between. CDR3 sequence: CASSSDKNTEAFF. CDR3 coding DNA: TGTGCCAGCAGCTCAGACAAGAACACTGAAGCTTTCTTT.

This clone was observed a single time. This chain uses TRBV20-1 with TRBJ1-1; no firm D call. This CDR3 region has 15 residues. V lost 3 bases and J lost 0, with 14 bases in between. In germline, CDR1 is DFQATT, CDR2 SNEGSKA (reference sequence). CDR3 sequence reads: CSASRVGRMNTEAFF. The CDR3 nucleotides read TGCAGTGCTAGTCGGGTGGGGAGGATGAACACTGAAGCTTTCTTT.

Of note for this clone: Within the sample, other DNA sequences also encode this same CDR3. CDR3: CASSLPGTGTNSPLHF. CDR3 in DNA: TGTGCCAGTAGCCTCCCCGGGACAGGGACAAATTCACCCCTCCACTTT. This chain joins TRBV19 and TRBJ1-6; 9 bases fit TRBD1. J was trimmed by 7 bases and V by 6 bases; bases with no gene match: 10. CDR3 length equals 16 residues. CDR1 is LNHDA, CDR2 SQIVND, per germline (reference sequence).

The chain uses TRBV3-1 (or the pseudogene TRBV3-2) and TRBJ1-2; the D is unclear. The CDR3 has 16 amino acids. Germline CDR1 and CDR2: LGHDT and YNNKEL (reference sequence). The ends were cut back, 1 base at V and 5 bases at J, with 17 bases in the middle. The CDR3 sequence: CASSQAVHRGLYGYTF. In nucleotides, the CDR3 is TGTGCCAGCAGCCAAGCCGTACATAGAGGATTGTATGGCTACACCTTC.

This chain uses TRBV6-2 or TRBV6-3 with TRBJ1-2; D is undetermined. The CDR3 loop spans 15 amino acids. Deletions cut 2 bases from V and 4 bases from J, with 14 bases between. Germline V gene lookup returns CDR1 MNHEY and CDR2 SVGEGT. CDR3 amino acids: CASSYDGGVGYGYTF. The CDR3, as DNA: TGTGCCAGCAGTTACGACGGCGGGGTAGGCTATGGCTACACCTTC.

The CDR3 coding sequence is TGCGCCAGCAGCCCTGGGACTAGCGGGGGGGCCCAGACCCAGTACTTC. Translating it yields CASSPGTSGGAQTQYF. The chain uses TRBV5-1 and TRBJ2-5; 16 bases line up with TRBD2. With V trimmed by 4 bases and J by 6 bases, 6 bases remained unmatched. This CDR3 spans 16 amino acids. Germline values: CDR1 SGHRS, CDR2 YFSETQ.

The genes are TRBV12-5 and TRBJ1-3; D is unclear. Per the germline V gene, CDR1 is LGHNT and CDR2 is FRNRAP. V was cut by 4 bases and J by 8 bases, with 15 bases left in between. CDR3 size: 14 residues. The CDR3 loop is CASGSPFHWHTIYF. As DNA, the CDR3 is TGTGCTAGTGGTTCCCCCTTCCATTGGCACACCATATATTTT.

The chain employs TRBV5-6 and TRBJ1-1, with 8 bases lining up with TRBD1. The J segment lost 3 bases and the V segment lost 4 bases, leaving 14 bases of the junction unmatched. Germline lookup yields CDR1 SGHDT and CDR2 YYEEEE. The CDR3 has 17 residues. The CDR3 is CASSPPGQGGVDTEAFF. The CDR3 bases are TGTGCCAGCAGCCCCCCTGGACAGGGTGGTGTGGACACTGAAGCTTTCTTT.

This sequence joins TRBV19 and TRBJ1-4; no firm D call. This CDR3 contains 13 residues. V lost 4 bases and J 8 bases, leaving 11 bases between the germline ends. Germline V gene data show CDR1 as LNHDA and CDR2 as SQIVND (reference sequence). In nucleotides, the CDR3 is TGTGCCAGTAGTAGGACTCGCGGGGAAAAACTGTTTTTT. Protein: CASSRTRGEKLFF.

CDR3: CASSSGQLNQPQHF. In DNA form, the CDR3 reads TGTGCCAGCAGCTCGGGACAGCTCAATCAGCCCCAGCATTTT. This chain links TRBV5-5 with TRBJ1-5; the match to TRBD1 covers 7 bases. Germline loops: CDR1 SGHKS, CDR2 YYEKEE (reference sequence). The CDR3 spans 14 residues. With V trimmed by 3 bases and J by 3 bases, 3 bases remained unmatched.

The CDR3 DNA reads TGTGCCAGCAGCATATCAGGGGTAAGGGCAGATACGCAGTATTTT. This sequence encodes CASSISGVRADTQYF. V gene TRBV13 combines with J gene TRBJ2-3; weak D call: TRBD1 (6 bases). Deletions cut 5 bases from V and 4 bases from J, with 16 bases between. Germline lookup yields CDR1 PRHDT and CDR2 FYEKMQ (reference sequence). This CDR3 has 15 residues.

The chain is built from TRBV6-2 or TRBV6-3 and TRBJ2-7, with 10 bases lining up with TRBD1. CDR1 is MNHEY and CDR2 is SVGEGT in the germline V gene. After removal of 6 bases from V and 3 bases from J, the junction contained 8 bases not matched to a gene. CDR3 length: 15 amino acids. In DNA, the CDR3 is TGTGCCAGCAGCCCGTGGACAGGGGGGATCTACGAGCAGTACTTC. Its translation is CASSPWTGGIYEQYF.

The rearrangement links TRBV6-5 to TRBJ2-5; the match to TRBD1 covers 9 bases. The CDR3 contains 13 residues. Germline loops: CDR1 MNHEY, CDR2 SVGAGI. The V segment lost 5 bases and the J segment 8 bases; nucleotides outside the gene matches: 6. Written as DNA, the CDR3 is TGTGCCAGCAGTCGGACAGGGGAAGGCACCCAGTACTTC. It encodes CASSRTGEGTQYF.

J is TRBJ1-2 and V is TRBV4-1; D unclear. V dropped 0 bases and J dropped 8 bases, with 7 bases sitting between them. Looked up from germline, CDR1 is MGHRA and CDR2 is YSYEKL. This CDR3 contains 12 residues. CDR3 protein: CASSQELGGYTF. DNA of the CDR3: TGCGCCAGCAGCCAAGAACTCGGGGGCTACACCTTC.

The chain has TRBV30 and TRBJ1-2; 7 positions agree with TRBD1. This CDR3 contains 13 residues. Trimming removed 0 bases from V and 6 bases from J; junction bases left unmatched: 4. Germline values: CDR1 GTSNPN, CDR2 SVGIG (reference sequence). The chain's CDR3 is CAWSVQGVHGYTF. In DNA form, the CDR3 reads TGTGCCTGGAGTGTTCAGGGGGTGCATGGCTACACCTTC. The full variable domain, completed using reference TRBV30 and TRBJ1-2, is SQTIHQWPATLVQPVGSPLSLECTVEGTSNPNLYWYRQAAGRGLQLLFYSVGIGQISSEVPQNLSASRPQDRQFILSSKKLLLSDSGFYLCAWSVQGVHGYTFGSGTRLTVV.